This entry concerns a single TCR beta chain. The sample originates from a study of blood T cell repertoires in COVID-19. The data were produced by immunoSEQ multiplex PCR, yet TCRdb's version contains in-frame clones alone and is incomplete. The data show almost 400,000 clones, around 87% seen once. Membership in each cohort depended on participant-reported clinical history. The sample consisted of PBMCs or T cells enriched from blood (not recorded which). The clonotype comes from a woman in her 30s with acute COVID-19.

CDR3 residues: CASGTGEGEQFF. The CDR3 nucleotides are TGTGCCAGCGGGACAGGGGAAGGTGAGCAGTTCTTC. The V call is TRBV10-3, the J call TRBJ2-1; 10 bases agree with TRBD1. The CDR3 is made up of 12 amino acids. Trimming removed 10 bases from V and 9 bases from J; junction bases left unmatched: 6. Germline V gene lookup returns CDR1 ENHRY and CDR2 SYGVKD.